This record concerns one T cell receptor beta chain sequence. A quantity of about 0.5 to 1 ug RNA underwent reverse transcription using random hexamers. The TCR beta CDR3 was amplified by immunoSEQ multiplex PCR across 54 Vbeta, 13 Jbeta. TCRdb re-derived calls from the immunoSEQ multiplex PCR reads in MiXCR, one entry per CDR3 protein. Of approximately 200,000 distinct CDR3 sequences listed, more than 85% are singletons. This sample stems from a study of CD8 T cells in Susac syndrome. The CDR3 contains 14 residues. V lost 4 bases, J lost 3 bases, and 9 bases lay in between. Germline V lookup: CDR1 SGHVS, CDR2 FNYEAQ.

The rearrangement joins TRBV7-6 to TRBJ2-2, with D perhaps matching TRBD2 (5 bases). Sequencing used CD8+ T cells from PBMCs. This clonotype was obtained from a human donor with multiple sclerosis. The CDR3 loop reads CASSSRADTGELFF. The CDR3, as DNA: TGTGCCAGCAGCTCCCGAGCGGACACCGGGGAGCTGTTTTTT. The full variable domain, completed using reference TRBV7-6 and TRBJ2-2, is GAGVSQSPRYKVTKRGQDVALRCDPISGHVSLYWYRQALGQGPEFLTYFNYEAQQDKSGLPNDRFSAERPEGSISTLTIQRTEQRDSAMYRCASSSRADTGELFFGEGSRLTVL.